What follows are 6 T cell receptor beta chains derived from one specimen sequenced in a study of shared clonotypes between healthy human individuals. Assay: immunoSEQ multiplex PCR; the TCRdb copy retains only in-frame clones and omits some. The sample has some 530,000 clones, roughly 80% seen once; the top ten hold 9.5% to 15%. The sample was PBMCs. These receptor sequences come from a woman in her thirties or forties in good health. Some clones in this sample may be carry-over from other donors' samples.

Concerning this clone itself: At one of its ends the junction is not consistent with the germline gene, which may arise from a read error. The chain combines TRBV7-7 with TRBJ2-1; 7 positions match TRBD2. The germline gives CDR1 SSHAT, CDR2 FNYEAQ (reference sequence). The CDR3 is made up of 15 amino acids. This chain's CDR3 is CASSYPGLLYNEQFF. In nucleotides, the CDR3 is TGTGCTAGCAGCTACCCGGGACTATTGTACAATGAGCAGTTCTTC.

The chain couples TRBV11-2 to TRBJ2-3; 9 positions agree with TRBD1. CDR1 and CDR2 from the germline V gene are SGHAT and FQNNGV. The CDR3 is made up of 15 amino acids. The V and J ends lost 2 bases and 5 bases, in that order; junction bases with no gene match: 5. The CDR3 spells CASSLSQGAIDTQYF. CDR3 nucleotide sequence: TGTGCCAGCAGCTTATCACAGGGGGCAATAGATACGCAGTATTTT.

V gene TRBV18 combines with J gene TRBJ2-7; D uncertain. Trimming cost V 6 bases and J 4 bases, with 19 bases left between them. This CDR3 comprises 15 residues. Germline V gene data show CDR1 as KGHSH and CDR2 as LQKENI. The DNA for the CDR3 is TGTGCCAGCTCGGTCCGGGCCTTTTTATCTTACGAGCAGTACTTC. Its translation is CASSVRAFLSYEQYF.

V usage is TRBV19 and J usage is TRBJ1-5; 7 bases are a match to TRBD1. This CDR3 region has 15 residues. The germline V gene has CDR1 LNHDA and CDR2 SQIVND (reference sequence). Unmatched junction bases numbered 14, after V lost 9 bases and J lost 6 bases. CDR3 loop: CASSPGQGGFQPQHF. In nucleotides, the CDR3 is TGTGCCAGCTCCCCCGGGCAGGGGGGTTTTCAGCCCCAGCATTTT. Filled out from reference TRBV19 and TRBJ1-5, the complete variable domain reads DGGITQSPKYLFRKEGQNVTLSCEQNLNHDAMYWYRQDPGQGLRLIYYSQIVNDFQKGDIAEGYSVSREKKESFPLTVTSAQKNPTAFYLCASSPGQGGFQPQHFGDGTRLSIL.

Concerning this clone itself: A much larger clone differs from this one at a single base, so this may be a read error. The chain combines TRBV19 with TRBJ1-5, with D uncertain. Trimming cost V 10 bases and J 6 bases, with 4 bases left between them. The V gene's germline CDR1 is LNHDA and CDR2 SQIVND (reference sequence). The CDR3 is 9 amino acids. The CDR3: CATGQPQHF. CDR3 DNA: TGTGCCACCGGTCAGCCCCAGCATTTT.

The chain links TRBV27 to TRBJ2-2; 7 positions agree with TRBD2. With 2 bases clipped from V and 1 base from J, the junction kept 4 bases outside the gene matches. This CDR3 contains 16 residues. Germline CDR1 is MNHEY and CDR2 is SMNVEV (reference sequence). CDR3 nucleotides: TGTGCCAGCAGTTTAAACGCGGGAGTGAACACCGGGGAGCTGTTTTTT. It encodes CASSLNAGVNTGELFF.